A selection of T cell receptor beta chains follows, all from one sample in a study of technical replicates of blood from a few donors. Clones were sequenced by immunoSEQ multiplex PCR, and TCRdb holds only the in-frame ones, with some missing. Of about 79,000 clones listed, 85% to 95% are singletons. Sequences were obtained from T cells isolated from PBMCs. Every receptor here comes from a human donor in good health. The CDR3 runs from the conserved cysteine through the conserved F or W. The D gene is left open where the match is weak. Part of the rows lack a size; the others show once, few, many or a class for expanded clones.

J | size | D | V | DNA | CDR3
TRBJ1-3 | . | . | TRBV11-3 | TGTGCCAGCAGCTTAGATGGAGTTACCAGGGAGGCTGGAAACACCATATATTTT | CASSLDGVTREAGNTIYF
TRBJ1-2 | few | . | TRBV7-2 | TGTGCCAGCAGCTTAGAGCCAGCGTACTATGGCTACACCTTC | CASSLEPAYYGYTF
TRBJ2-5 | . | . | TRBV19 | TGTGCCAGTAGTATAAGGGGGACCTCAAAAGAGACCCAGTACTTC | CASSIRGTSKETQYF
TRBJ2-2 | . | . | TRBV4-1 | TGCGCCAGCAGTTACAGGGTTAACACCGGGGAGCTGTTTTTT | CASSYRVNTGELFF
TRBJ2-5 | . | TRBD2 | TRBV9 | TGTGCCAGCAGCGTTAGCGGGAGTGGTGGAGAGACCCAGTACTTC | CASSVSGSGGETQYF
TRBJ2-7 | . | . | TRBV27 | TGTGCCAGCAGTTTATCGAGTAGCGGCCTTTACGAGCAGTACTTC | CASSLSSSGLYEQYF
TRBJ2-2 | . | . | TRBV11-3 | TGTGCCAGCAGCGGAGACACCGGGGAGCTGTTTTTT | CASSGDTGELFF
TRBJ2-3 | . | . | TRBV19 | TGTGCCAGTAGACCACCCGAAGGACTGTACACAGATACGCAGTATTTT | CASRPPEGLYTDTQYF
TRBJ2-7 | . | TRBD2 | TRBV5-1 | TGCGCCAGCAGCCTCGGGACTAGCGACTACGAGCAGTACTTC | CASSLGTSDYEQYF
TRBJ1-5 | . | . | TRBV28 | TGTGCCAGCAGCCGGGGACAATATAGCAATCAGCCCCAGCATTTT | CASSRGQYSNQPQHF
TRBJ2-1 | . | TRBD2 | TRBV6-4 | TGTGCCAGCAGTGTTACTAGCGGAACCTACAATGAGCAGTTCTTC | CASSVTSGTYNEQFF
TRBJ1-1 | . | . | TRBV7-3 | TGTGCCAGCAGCTTAGGGGGGAGGAACACTGAAGCTTTCTTT | CASSLGGRNTEAFF
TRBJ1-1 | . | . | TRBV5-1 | TGCGCCAGCAGCTTGGTTGACAGGAACACTGAAGCTTTCTTT | CASSLVDRNTEAFF
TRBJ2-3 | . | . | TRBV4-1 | TGCGCCAGCAGCCAAGATCGAACAGGGAAGACGGTGGACGATACGCAGTATTTT | CASSQDRTGKTVDDTQYF
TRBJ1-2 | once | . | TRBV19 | TGTGCCAGTAGTATCCGACAGTATGGCTACACCTTC | CASSIRQYGYTF
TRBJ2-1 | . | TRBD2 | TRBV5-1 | TGCGCCAGCAGGGAAGGGACTAGCGGGACATTAGGTGAGCAGTTCTTC | CASREGTSGTLGEQFF
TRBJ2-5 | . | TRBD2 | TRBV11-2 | TGTGCCAGCAGCTTAGTTGGAAGGACTAGCTTGGCCCAAGAGACCCAGTACTTC | CASSLVGRTSLAQETQYF
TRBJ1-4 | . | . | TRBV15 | TGTGCCACCAGCTCCTATGGAGGGTGGGGTGGGAATGAAAAACTGTTTTTT | CATSSYGGWGGNEKLFF
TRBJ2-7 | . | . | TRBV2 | TGTGCCAGCATCCTCTACTCCTACGAGCAGTACTTC | CASILYSYEQYF
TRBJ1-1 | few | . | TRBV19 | TGTGCCAGTAATGAAGGAGGGACGGCGAACACTGAAGCTTTCTTT | CASNEGGTANTEAFF
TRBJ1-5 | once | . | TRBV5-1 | TGCGCCAGCAGCTTGGGTGGCATTAGCAATCAGCCCCAGCATTTT | CASSLGGISNQPQHF
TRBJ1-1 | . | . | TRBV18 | TGTGCCAGCTCCTTCGCTTCAGGGAACACTGAAGCTTTCTTT | CASSFASGNTEAFF
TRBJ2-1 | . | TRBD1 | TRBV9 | TGTGCCAGCAGCGTAGCCCAGGGGGAGAGACTCCCAATGAGGGACAATGAGCAGTTCTTC | CASSVAQGERLPMRDNEQFF
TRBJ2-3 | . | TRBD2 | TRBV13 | TGTGCCAGCAGCGGGGGGGAGTGGGTTAGCACAGATACGCAGTATTTT | CASSGGEWVSTDTQYF
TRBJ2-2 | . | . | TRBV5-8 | TGTGCCAGCAGCATCCGGGACTTTGGCACCGGGGAGCTGTTTTTT | CASSIRDFGTGELFF